The T cell receptor beta chain under discussion was sequenced for a study of cytomegalovirus exposure and HLA in healthy donors. Use of 60 Vbeta and 13 Jbeta primers characterized the PCR. Libraries were prepared by immunoSEQ multiplex PCR; TCRdb keeps only in-frame clonotypes and omits some of them. Of tens of thousands of clones listed, more than 75% are singletons. The CDR3 runs to 15 residues. Germline V gene lookup returns CDR1 KGHSH and CDR2 LQKENI. The V end was cut by 1 base, the J end by 2 bases, with 9 bases between. This clone turned up a few times. The TCR originated in a male donor in good health and CMV-seropositive. The V call is TRBV18, the J call TRBJ2-4, with no clear D. Sequencing used PBMCs. CDR3 protein: CASSPHPPPKNIQYF. The CDR3 bases are TGTGCCAGCTCACCACATCCCCCTCCCAAAAACATTCAGTACTTC.